Below are 24 T cell receptor beta chains sequenced from a single sample in a study of blood T cell repertoires in COVID-19. TCRdb's table, derived via immunoSEQ multiplex PCR, lists solely in-frame clones and lacks some. The table lists 55,000 to 70,000 clones, 85% to 90% of them singletons. The specimen was peripheral blood. The receptors derive from a man between 65 and 79 years old with acute or convalescent COVID-19.

J is TRBJ1-4 and V is TRBV4-1; tentative D call: TRBD1 (5 bases). This CDR3 comprises 14 residues. The V gene's germline CDR1 is MGHRA and CDR2 YSYEKL. Trimming removed 1 base at V and 7 bases at J, with 10 bases between. The CDR3 region is CASSQAGIGEKLFF. The CDR3, as DNA: TGCGCCAGCAGCCAAGCAGGGATTGGTGAAAAACTGTTTTTT.

This chain links TRBV9 with TRBJ2-5; D remains unclear. This CDR3 is 14 amino acids long. The germline V gene encodes CDR1 SGDLS and CDR2 YYNGEE. V lost 0 bases, J lost 5 bases, and 11 bases lay in between. The CDR3: CASSVDVVSETQYF. The CDR3 DNA reads as TGTGCCAGCAGCGTAGACGTGGTAAGCGAGACCCAGTACTTC.

The genes are TRBV11-2 and TRBJ2-1, with D tentatively TRBD1 (5 bases). CDR1 and CDR2 from the germline V gene are SGHAT and FQNNGV. The length of the CDR3 is 15 residues. V was clipped by 5 bases and J by 0 bases, with 11 bases between them. As DNA, the CDR3 is TGTGCCAGCAGCCTGACTGACAGCTCCTACAATGAGCAGTTCTTC. As protein: CASSLTDSSYNEQFF.

The chain carries TRBV3-1 (or the pseudogene TRBV3-2) and TRBJ2-3; TRBD2 agrees at 8 bases. Unmatched junction bases numbered 10, after V lost 0 bases and J lost 5 bases. This CDR3 has 17 residues. The germline CDR1 and CDR2 sequences are LGHDT and YNNKEL (reference sequence). The CDR3: CASSQDPRTSPQDTQYF. The CDR3 nucleotides are TGTGCCAGCAGCCAAGATCCTAGGACTAGCCCGCAAGATACGCAGTATTTT.

A few counts support this clone. CDR3 sequence reads: CASSPRTGIEAFF. The CDR3 DNA reads TGTGCCAGCAGCCCGCGGACAGGGATTGAAGCTTTCTTT. This rearrangement joins TRBV7-2 to TRBJ1-1, with TRBD1 matching 8 bases. CDR3 size: 13 residues. V lost 5 bases, J lost 7 bases, and 6 bases stayed unmatched. Germline loops: CDR1 SGHTA, CDR2 FQGNSA.

Here the CDR3 DNA reads TGTGCCACCAGTGATATTTCCGGGAGTTCTCTCAATGAGCAGTTCTTC. This codes for CATSDISGSSLNEQFF. The genes are TRBV24-1 and TRBJ2-1; D possibly corresponds to TRBD2 (6 bases). Trimming pared 3 bases from V and 6 bases from J, leaving 17 bases between. This CDR3 has 16 residues. Germline values: CDR1 KGHDR, CDR2 SFDVKD.

The chain recombines TRBV18 with TRBJ1-1; the D gene is possibly TRBD1 (5 bases). The CDR3 has 13 residues. V was trimmed by 6 bases and J by 1 base, leaving 9 bases between them. In germline, CDR1 is KGHSH, CDR2 LQKENI. In DNA form, the CDR3 reads TGTGCCAGCTCGGCGACAGAGAACACTGAAGCTTTCTTT. The encoded protein is CASSATENTEAFF.

The J gene is TRBJ1-5, the V gene TRBV7-9; D unclear. CDR1 and CDR2 from the germline V gene are SEHNR and FQNEAQ (reference sequence). V lost 5 bases to trimming and J lost 7 bases, with 9 bases between them. This CDR3 is 12 amino acids long. CDR3 region: CASSNPPQPQHF. CDR3 in DNA: TGTGCCAGCAGCAATCCTCCCCAGCCCCAGCATTTT. The variable domain in full, with the rest retrieved from reference TRBV7-9 and TRBJ1-5, is DTGVSQNPRHKITKRGQNVTFRCDPISEHNRLYWYRQTLGQGPEFLTYFQNEAQLEKSRLLSDRFSAERPKGSFSTLEIQRTEQGDSAMYLCASSNPPQPQHFGDGTRLSIL.

V usage is TRBV5-1 and J usage is TRBJ2-5; D possibly corresponds to TRBD1 (5 bases). Germline V gene data show CDR1 as SGHRS and CDR2 as YFSETQ. CDR3 length equals 17 residues. Deletions cut 2 bases from V and 3 bases from J, with 20 bases between. The CDR3 DNA sequence: TGCGCCAGCAGCTTTTCCCCAGGGCACACAACGGAAGAGACCCAGTACTTC. Translating gives CASSFSPGHTTEETQYF.

The J gene is TRBJ1-6, the V gene TRBV27; 10 bases fit TRBD1. The CDR3 extends over 17 amino acids. V trimming: 5 bases; J trimming: 5 bases; junction bases outside the gene matches: 9. CDR1 and CDR2 from the germline V gene are MNHEY and SMNVEV (reference sequence). The CDR3 nucleotides are TGTGCCAGCAGTCCAACGGCGGGACAGGGGAATAATTCACCCCTCCACTTT. Translated: CASSPTAGQGNNSPLHF.

This rearrangement joins TRBV27 to TRBJ2-5; TRBD1 agrees at 10 bases. This CDR3 has 13 amino acids. Looked up from germline, CDR1 is MNHEY and CDR2 is SMNVEV (reference sequence). With 7 bases clipped from V and 4 bases from J, the junction kept 3 bases outside the gene matches. The CDR3 bases are TGTGCCAGCAAAGGACAGGGGGTAGAGACCCAGTACTTC. Its translation: CASKGQGVETQYF.

In this sample, this clone turned up a few times. V gene TRBV2 combines with J gene TRBJ1-5, with 8 bases fitting TRBD1. With V trimmed by 7 bases and J by 6 bases, 14 bases remained unmatched. CDR1 SNHLY and CDR2 FYNNEI come from the germline V gene. CDR3 size: 16 residues. The CDR3 sequence is CASTQGGIISGQPQHF. Written as DNA, the CDR3 is TGTGCCAGCACACAGGGGGGGATTATAAGTGGTCAGCCCCAGCATTTT.

Points on this clone: Mismatch with germline at one junction end may stem from a read error. The genes are TRBV7-7 and TRBJ2-5, with 8 bases lining up with TRBD1. Looked up from germline, CDR1 is SSHAT and CDR2 is FNYEAQ (reference sequence). CDR3 length: 14 residues. The CDR3 sequence: CASSTTGGQETQYF. CDR3 DNA sequence: TGTGCTAGCAGCACCACAGGGGGCCAAGAGACCCAGTACTTC.

V gene TRBV9 combines with J gene TRBJ2-5; perhaps TRBD2 as D (5 bases). Trimming shortened V by 3 bases and J by 2 bases, and 8 bases separated the two germline ends. The CDR3 extends over 13 amino acids. Germline V gene sequence: CDR1 SGDLS, CDR2 YYNGEE. The CDR3 bases are TGTGCCAGCAGCGCGGGGAGTCAAGAGACCCAGTACTTC. This sequence encodes CASSAGSQETQYF.

The chain uses TRBV5-1 and TRBJ2-5; D gene unclear. This CDR3 region has 14 residues. The V and J ends lost 4 bases and 5 bases respectively, with 15 bases between them. The V gene's germline CDR1 is SGHRS and CDR2 YFSETQ. In nucleotides, the CDR3 is TGCGCCAGCAGCCCTGTCACCTCTAGGGAGACCCAGTACTTC. Amino acids: CASSPVTSRETQYF. The full variable domain, its missing parts supplied by reference TRBV5-1 and TRBJ2-5, is KAGVTQTPRYLIKTRGQQVTLSCSPISGHRSVSWYQQTPGQGLQFLFEYFSETQRNKGNFPGRFSGRQFSNSRSEMNVSTLELGDSALYLCASSPVTSRETQYFGPGTRLLVL.

V and J are TRBV3-1 (or the pseudogene TRBV3-2) and TRBJ1-1, with a tentative D call TRBD1 (5 bases). This CDR3 region has 17 residues. V was shortened by 1 base and J by 6 bases, with 21 bases between the two germline ends. The germline V gene has CDR1 LGHDT and CDR2 YNNKEL (reference sequence). CDR3 nucleotides: TGTGCCAGCAGCCAAGGGGGGGGTACAGCGCTAGGGGCTGAAGCTTTCTTT. Amino acids: CASSQGGGTALGAEAFF.

The J gene is TRBJ1-5, the V gene TRBV15; no firm D call. Germline-derived CDR1 and CDR2 are LNHNV and YYDKDF (reference sequence). V shed 5 bases and J shed 7 bases, with 15 bases lying between them. The CDR3 has 14 residues. The CDR3 coding sequence is TGTGCCACCAGCCAAGAATGGGCTGGGCAGCCCCAGCATTTT. It translates to CATSQEWAGQPQHF. Supplemented by reference TRBV15 and TRBJ1-5, the full variable domain reads DAMVIQNPRYQVTQFGKPVTLSCSQTLNHNVMYWYQQKSSQAPKLLFHYYDKDFNNEADTPDNFQSRRPNTSFCFLDIRSPGLGDTAMYLCATSQEWAGQPQHFGDGTRLSIL.

As DNA, the CDR3 is TGTGCCAGCAGTCTAGGACAGAAACTTGAGCAGTTCTTC. Its translation is CASSLGQKLEQFF. The chain uses TRBV27 and TRBJ2-1; tentatively, D is TRBD1 (6 bases). This CDR3 is built from 13 residues. With 5 bases removed from V and 9 bases from J, the gap between germline ends came to 14 bases. Germline CDR1 reads MNHEY; CDR2 reads SMNVEV (reference sequence).

This rearrangement joins TRBV7-9 to TRBJ2-3, with 7 bases fitting TRBD2. Per the germline V gene, CDR1 is SEHNR and CDR2 is FQNEAQ (reference sequence). The CDR3 is made up of 16 amino acids. V shed 1 base, J shed 1 base, and the junction held 5 bases outside the gene matches. The CDR3 loop reads CASSLVLAGGTDTQYF. DNA of the CDR3: TGTGCCAGCAGCTTAGTCTTGGCGGGGGGCACAGATACGCAGTATTTT. The variable domain in full, completed from reference TRBV7-9 and TRBJ2-3, reads DTGVSQNPRHKITKRGQNVTFRCDPISEHNRLYWYRQTLGQGPEFLTYFQNEAQLEKSRLLSDRFSAERPKGSFSTLEIQRTEQGDSAMYLCASSLVLAGGTDTQYFGPGTRLTVL.

The chain joins TRBV20-1 to TRBJ1-1; 7 positions agree with TRBD1. Per germline, CDR1 DFQATT and CDR2 SNEGSKA (reference sequence). After removal of 3 bases from V and 3 bases from J, the junction contained 10 bases not matched to a gene. This CDR3 has 15 residues. The CDR3 region has the DNA TGCAGTGCTAGTGATTCAGGGGGTTGGTACACTGAAGCTTTCTTT. Translated: CSASDSGGWYTEAFF.

The chain joins TRBV4-1 to TRBJ1-3; D is ambiguous. There are 17 residues in the CDR3. V lost 0 bases to trimming and J lost 1 base, with 13 bases between them. The germline CDR1 and CDR2 sequences are MGHRA and YSYEKL. This chain's CDR3 is CASSQDWAGWSGNTIYF. The CDR3 DNA is TGCGCCAGCAGCCAAGATTGGGCAGGTTGGTCTGGAAACACCATATATTTT.

This clone was seen once. This chain uses TRBV10-3 with TRBJ1-5, with TRBD1 matching over 10 bases. Germline V gives CDR1 ENHRY, CDR2 SYGVKD. The CDR3 has 17 residues. V dropped 6 bases and J dropped 3; count of bases not matched to a gene: 11. CDR3 region: CAIRPGTGVDNNQPQHF. DNA of the CDR3: TGTGCCATCAGGCCCGGGACAGGGGTCGACAACAATCAGCCCCAGCATTTT.

The rearrangement uses TRBV5-5 and TRBJ1-5; the D gene is possibly TRBD1 (6 bases). CDR3 length equals 15 residues. V lost 4 bases to trimming and J lost 3 bases, with 14 bases between them. Germline CDR1 SGHKS, CDR2 YYEKEE (reference sequence). CDR3 nucleotides: TGTGCCAGCAGCCAGACAGGTATGGACAATCAGCCCCAGCATTTT. It is translated as CASSQTGMDNQPQHF. Together with reference TRBV5-5 and TRBJ1-5, the CDR3 gives the full variable domain: DAGVTQSPTHLIKTRGQQVTLRCSPISGHKSVSWYQQVLGQGPQFIFQYYEKEERGRGNFPDRFSARQFPNYSSELNVNALLLGDSALYLCASSQTGMDNQPQHFGDGTRLSIL.

The V call is TRBV27, the J call TRBJ2-3; 9 bases are a match to TRBD2. CDR1 and CDR2 (germline): MNHEY, SMNVEV (reference sequence). The CDR3 spans 14 residues. J was trimmed by 4 bases and V by 6 bases; bases with no gene match: 5. The DNA for the CDR3 is TGTGCCAGCAGCTCTAGCGGGACGGCAGATACGCAGTATTTT. This codes for CASSSSGTADTQYF.